The following is a T cell receptor beta chain sequence with its context. Germline CDR1 and CDR2: KGHDR and SFDVKD. The J segment lost 3 bases and the V segment lost 1 base, leaving 5 bases of the junction unmatched. The CDR3 has 16 amino acids. This record comes from a study of blood T cell repertoires in COVID-19. Overall study context: Samples taken during acute and convalescent COVID-19 were collected in the United States, Italy and Spain. Sources were T cells, B-cell-depleted T cells, or PBMCs; the material itself was cDNA or gDNA.

In the source study's methods: Amplification of reference gene primers provided the estimated nucleated cell counts. Assay: immunoSEQ multiplex PCR; the TCRdb copy retains only in-frame clones and omits some. The V and J calls and clone size were taken over from that table, and D and trimming were inferred from the DNA. The sample holds just over 150,000 clones, approximately 92% seen once. The chain joins TRBV24-1 to TRBJ2-7; 10 nucleotides agree with TRBD2. What was sequenced was peripheral blood. This receptor was obtained from a woman in her fifties or sixties with acute or convalescent COVID-19. The CDR3 DNA reads as TGTGCCACCAGTGATTTCTCGGCTAGCGGGGGCTACGAGCAGTACTTC. Protein: CATSDFSASGGYEQYF.